The 17 T cell receptor beta chains presented below share a single source sample, sequenced in a study of response to subunit inactivated influenza vaccine. TCRdb analysed the RT-PCR reads with MiXCR anew, one entry per CDR3 protein. The table lists 400,000 to 650,000 distinct CDR3 sequences, 6.5% to 8% of them singletons. The sample consisted of PBMCs from blood, taken roughly 24 months after vaccination. Receptors were obtained from a man in his fifties or sixties who received an inactivated influenza vaccine.

V gene TRBV20-1 combines with J gene TRBJ2-1, with D possibly TRBD2 on 5 matching bases. CDR1 is DFQATT and CDR2 is SNEGSKA in the germline V gene (reference sequence). The germline V and J ends were trimmed by 5 bases and 9 bases, with 26 bases remaining between them. This CDR3 has 16 residues. The CDR3 region has the DNA TGCAGTGCTCCTGCAAAGGGTCTAGCCGCGTCCGGTGAGCAGTTCTTC. This codes for CSAPAKGLAASGEQFF.

The chain has TRBV5-1 and TRBJ2-7; D could derive from TRBD1 or TRBD2 (5 bases each). CDR1 SGHRS and CDR2 YFSETQ come from the germline V gene. The CDR3 has 14 residues. Trimming took off 4 bases at V and 7 bases at J, with 18 bases between the two ends. In nucleotides, the CDR3 is TGCGCCAGCAGCCCGGGACCCGAGTCGAGAGAGCAGTACTTC. This translates into CASSPGPESREQYF.

This rearrangement joins TRBV20-1 to TRBJ2-3; 12 nucleotides align to TRBD2. Per germline, CDR1 DFQATT and CDR2 SNEGSKA (reference sequence). Losses at the gene ends were 0 bases for V and 7 bases for J; bases not matched to a gene: 5. The CDR3 has 15 residues. CDR3 coding DNA: TGCAGTGCTAGAGATCAACTAGCGGGAGGTCATACGCAGTATTTT. Translation gives CSARDQLAGGHTQYF.

This clonotype was seen repeatedly, ten times or more. The rearrangement joins TRBV6-2 or TRBV6-3 to TRBJ1-2; 9 nucleotides line up with TRBD1. The CDR3 is 15 residues long. V shed 4 bases and J 6 bases; nucleotides not matched to a gene: 9. Germline CDR1 and CDR2: MNHEY and SVGEGT. The CDR3 DNA sequence: TGTGCCAGCAGTTTCTCCCCGGACAGGGGCCATGGCTACACCTTC. This translates into CASSFSPDRGHGYTF.

This rearrangement joins TRBV6-1 to TRBJ2-5; TRBD1 might be the D (6 bases). The germline CDR1 and CDR2 sequences are MNHNS and SASEGT. V lost 6 bases to trimming and J lost 2 bases, with 19 bases between them. CDR3 length: 16 residues. DNA for the CDR3: TGTGCCAGCAGCCGCCAGGGGATCAGGGCTCAAGAGACCCAGTACTTC. It codes for CASSRQGIRAQETQYF.

The gene calls are TRBV7-2 and TRBJ1-1; the D is unclear. V dropped 1 base and J dropped 3 bases, with 6 bases sitting between them. The CDR3 is 13 residues long. Germline V gene lookup returns CDR1 SGHTA and CDR2 FQGNSA. The chain's CDR3 is CASSLVGHTEAFF. CDR3 nucleotides: TGTGCCAGCAGCTTAGTAGGGCACACTGAAGCTTTCTTT.

Only a few counts were recorded for this clonotype. The gene calls are TRBV28 and TRBJ1-5, with D possibly TRBD1 on 5 matching bases. Trimming shortened V by 5 bases and J by 6 bases, and 17 bases separated the two germline ends. Germline assignment: CDR1 MDHEN and CDR2 SYDVKM. The CDR3 runs to 15 residues. In DNA form, the CDR3 reads TGTGCCAGCAGTCGGGGGGGAGTTTTCGGTCAGCCCCAGCATTTT. As protein: CASSRGGVFGQPQHF.

This clonotype was picked up a small number of times. The rearrangement links TRBV12-3 or TRBV12-4 to TRBJ2-5; D ambiguous. The CDR3 length is 15 residues. The V end was cut by 5 bases, the J end by 2 bases, with 15 bases between. This CDR3 reads CASSALRSAQETQYF. The CDR3 region has the DNA TGTGCCAGCAGTGCTTTACGGAGCGCTCAAGAGACCCAGTACTTC.

This clonotype was counted at least ten times. The genes are TRBV24-1 and TRBJ2-1; TRBD1 aligns across 7 bases. CDR1 and CDR2 from the germline V gene are KGHDR and SFDVKD. This CDR3 comprises 13 residues. V gave up 3 bases and J gave up 9 bases; unmatched junction bases: 4. The CDR3 DNA reads as TGTGCCACCAGTGATGACAGGGTTAGTGAGCAGTTCTTC. It codes for CATSDDRVSEQFF.

This clonotype appeared a few times. The chain combines TRBV5-1 with TRBJ1-2; 9 positions match TRBD1. The V segment lost 0 bases and the J segment 8 bases; nucleotides outside the gene matches: 8. Germline CDR1 reads SGHRS; CDR2 reads YFSETQ. The CDR3 length is 15 residues. CDR3 nucleotides: TGCGCCAGCAGCTTGGGGGGGACAGGGCGATCAGGCTACACCTTC. Protein: CASSLGGTGRSGYTF.

The chain uses TRBV4-3 and TRBJ2-4; D may be TRBD1 (5 bases). This CDR3 contains 16 residues. V was cut by 4 bases and J by 0 bases, with 13 bases left in between. Germline values: CDR1 LGHNA, CDR2 YSLEER. The CDR3 region is CASSPEAGLAKNIQYF. The CDR3 coding sequence is TGCGCCAGCAGCCCAGAGGCAGGGCTAGCCAAAAACATTCAGTACTTC.

This clonotype turned up a few times. This chain links TRBV6-5 with TRBJ2-3; TRBD2 agrees at 7 bases. With V trimmed by 2 bases and J by 1 base, 3 bases remained unmatched. The CDR3 extends over 15 amino acids. The V gene's germline CDR1 is MNHEY and CDR2 SVGAGI. CDR3 protein: CASSYGGGRTDTQYF. CDR3 nucleotide sequence: TGTGCCAGCAGTTACGGGGGGGGACGCACAGATACGCAGTATTTT.

Notes on this clonotype: The junction shows a germline mismatch at one end, possibly a read error. The chain employs TRBV11-3 and TRBJ2-1, with unresolved D. The CDR3 has 9 amino acids. Germline CDR1 SGHNT, CDR2 YENEEA. The CDR3 reads CASSLDMRF. The CDR3 DNA reads as TGTGCCAGCAGCTTAGATATGCGTTTC.

The chain is built from TRBV9 and TRBJ1-2; the D is unclear. Trimming shortened V by 4 bases and J by 4 bases, and 20 bases separated the two germline ends. The CDR3 totals 16 residues. CDR1 is SGDLS, CDR2 YYNGEE, per germline. In DNA, the CDR3 is TGTGCCAGCAGCCCCCTGGGCGGGGTATCGGCCTATGGCTACACCTTC. Translation gives CASSPLGGVSAYGYTF. Supplemented by reference TRBV9 and TRBJ1-2, the full variable domain reads DSGVTQTPKHLITATGQRVTLRCSPRSGDLSVYWYQQSLDQGLQFLIQYYNGEERAKGNILERFSAQQFPDLHSELNLSSLELGDSALYFCASSPLGGVSAYGYTFGSGTRLTVV.

There are many counts of this clonotype. The CDR3 here is CSVAGMPETQYF. The CDR3 DNA follows: TGCAGCGTTGCGGGCATGCCGGAGACCCAGTACTTC. The V call is TRBV29-1, the J call TRBJ2-5, with D hard to call. The V end was cut by 4 bases, the J end by 5 bases, with 11 bases between. Germline V lookup: CDR1 SQVTM, CDR2 ANQGSEA. The CDR3 is 12 residues long.

This clonotype was detected ten times or more. The CDR3 protein is CASSLLRSTDTQYF. CDR3 in DNA: TGTGCCAGCAGTTTACTGCGTAGCACAGATACGCAGTATTTT. The genes are TRBV12-3 or TRBV12-4 and TRBJ2-3; D is ambiguous. V was shortened by 2 bases and J by 0 bases, with 6 bases between the two germline ends. This CDR3 comprises 14 residues.

V and J are TRBV20-1 and TRBJ2-1, with TRBD2 matching 11 bases. The ends lost 5 bases at V and 1 base at J; junction bases unmatched: 4. The CDR3 runs to 15 residues. CDR1 is DFQATT and CDR2 is SNEGSKA in the germline V gene (reference sequence). CDR3 residues: CSALRTSGSYNEQFF. The CDR3 DNA reads as TGCAGTGCTCTACGGACTAGCGGGTCCTACAATGAGCAGTTCTTC.